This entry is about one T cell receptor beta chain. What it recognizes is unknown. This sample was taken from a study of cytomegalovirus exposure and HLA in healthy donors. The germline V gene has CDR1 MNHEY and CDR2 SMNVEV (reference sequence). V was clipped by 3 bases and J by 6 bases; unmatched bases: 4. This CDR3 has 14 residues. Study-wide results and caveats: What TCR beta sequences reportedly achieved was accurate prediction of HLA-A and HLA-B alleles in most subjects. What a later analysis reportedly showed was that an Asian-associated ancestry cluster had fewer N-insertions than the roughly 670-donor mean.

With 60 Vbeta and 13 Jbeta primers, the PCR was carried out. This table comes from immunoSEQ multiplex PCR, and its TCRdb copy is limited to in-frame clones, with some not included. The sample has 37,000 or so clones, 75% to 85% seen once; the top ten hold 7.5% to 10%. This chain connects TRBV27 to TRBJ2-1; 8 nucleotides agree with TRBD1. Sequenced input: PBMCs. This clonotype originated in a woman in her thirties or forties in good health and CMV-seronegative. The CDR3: CASSLQGASNEQFF. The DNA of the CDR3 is TGTGCCAGCAGTTTGCAGGGGGCAAGCAATGAGCAGTTCTTC.